The TCR beta chain under discussion was sequenced for a study of metastatic and nonmetastatic thyroid tumors. For the study at large: Repertoires from blood and tumor or nodule tissue of malignant and benign thyroid patients were compared. General study findings and limits: TCR beta diversity was reportedly significantly higher in malignant thyroid tumors than benign nodules, in blood and tumor.

This clone was counted a single time. Its antigen remains unidentified. MiXCR reprocessed the PCR reads for TCRdb. The data contain roughly 19,000 clones, 37% of them seen just once; the ten biggest clones take up under 30%. The CDR3 length is 17 residues. The ends lost 0 bases at V and 1 base at J; junction bases unmatched: 6. Germline-derived CDR1 and CDR2 are SGHRS and YFSETQ. Nobody among the patients had been given any treatment before thyroid surgery. The chain uses TRBV5-1 and TRBJ1-3, with 8 positions matching TRBD1. The sequence was obtained from a female donor with papillary thyroid cancer or a benign thyroid nodule (not recorded which). Some clones in this sample may be carry-over from other donors' samples. The sequenced material came from tumor tissue. CDR3 nucleotides: TGCGCCAGCAGCTTGGGGATACAGGGGGTATCTGGAAACACCATATATTTT. This translates into CASSLGIQGVSGNTIYF.